These 12 T cell receptor beta chains were all obtained from the same sample, sequenced in a study of cytomegalovirus exposure and HLA in healthy donors. Repertoires were generated with immunoSEQ multiplex PCR, while TCRdb's copy carries only in-frame clones and drops some. The data contain 300,000 to 400,000 clones, roughly 88% of them singletons. The specimen sequenced was PBMCs. The origin of the receptors is a man aged 25-40 years in good health and CMV-seronegative.

The chain carries TRBV19 and TRBJ1-2; the match to TRBD1 covers 7 bases. Trimming at V came to 7 bases and at J to 0 bases, leaving 8 bases not matched to a gene. The CDR3 length is 15 residues. Germline-derived CDR1 and CDR2 are LNHDA and SQIVND (reference sequence). The CDR3 protein is CASTRGQAANYGYTF. CDR3 sequence (DNA): TGTGCCAGTACTCGCGGACAGGCAGCTAACTATGGCTACACCTTC. The whole variable domain, remainder taken from reference TRBV19 and TRBJ1-2, is DGGITQSPKYLFRKEGQNVTLSCEQNLNHDAMYWYRQDPGQGLRLIYYSQIVNDFQKGDIAEGYSVSREKKESFPLTVTSAQKNPTAFYLCASTRGQAANYGYTFGSGTRLTVV.

The chain carries TRBV12-5 and TRBJ2-5, with D hard to call. This CDR3 contains 14 residues. V gave up 1 base and J gave up 0 bases, with 6 bases separating them. CDR1 is LGHNT, CDR2 FRNRAP, per germline. CDR3 residues: CASGLARNQETQYF. The CDR3 nucleotides read TGTGCTAGTGGTTTGGCCAGAAACCAAGAGACCCAGTACTTC.

The chain has TRBV5-6 and TRBJ2-5; the D gene is possibly TRBD1 (5 bases). Germline CDR1 and CDR2: SGHDT and YYEEEE. Trimming left V 5 bases short and J 5 bases short, with 19 bases between. The CDR3 is made up of 15 amino acids. The CDR3 protein is CASSLPQTGGETQYF. CDR3 coding DNA: TGTGCCAGCAGTTTGCCCCAAACAGGTGGGGAGACCCAGTACTTC.

The CDR3 here is CSASHWETIYF. The CDR3 nucleotides are TGCAGTGCTAGTCATTGGGAGACCATATATTTT. This chain joins TRBV20-1 and TRBJ1-3; D gene uncertain. This CDR3 spans 11 amino acids. V shed 3 bases and J shed 10 bases, with 10 bases lying between them. CDR1 is DFQATT and CDR2 is SNEGSKA in the germline V gene (reference sequence).

In its sample, this clone was seen a few times. The chain recombines TRBV29-1 with TRBJ2-7; TRBD1 agrees at 8 bases. V lost 6 bases, J lost 5 bases, and 6 bases stayed unmatched. This CDR3 has 12 amino acids. Per the germline V gene, CDR1 is SQVTM and CDR2 is ANQGSEA. The CDR3 nucleotides are TGCAGCGTGGGTAGACAGGGGAACGAGCAGTACTTC. Residues: CSVGRQGNEQYF.

The V gene is TRBV5-4, the J gene TRBJ1-6, with 8 bases fitting TRBD1. Germline CDR1 and CDR2: SGHNT and YYREEE (reference sequence). This CDR3 is 16 amino acids long. V gave up 0 bases and J gave up 11 bases; unmatched junction bases: 10. The CDR3 sequence is CASSLVGRGPVAPLHF. The DNA for the CDR3 is TGTGCCAGCAGCTTGGTCGGCAGGGGGCCGGTTGCACCCCTCCACTTT.

V gene TRBV27 combines with J gene TRBJ2-3, with 10 nucleotides matching TRBD1. CDR1 MNHEY and CDR2 SMNVEV come from the germline V gene (reference sequence). The trim removed 9 bases at V and 5 bases at J, leaving 2 bases unmatched. This CDR3 comprises 12 residues. As DNA, the CDR3 is TGTGCCAGTAGGACAGGGGGAGATACGCAGTATTTT. Amino acid sequence: CASRTGGDTQYF.

The V gene is TRBV10-3, the J gene TRBJ2-7; 7 positions agree with TRBD1. Losses at the gene ends were 5 bases for V and 2 bases for J; bases not matched to a gene: 3. The CDR3 extends over 13 amino acids. Per the germline V gene, CDR1 is ENHRY and CDR2 is SYGVKD. The CDR3 bases are TGTGCCATCAGTTGGGACAGAACCTACGAGCAGTACTTC. This translates into CAISWDRTYEQYF.

The CDR3 bases are TGTGCCAGCTCCCTACGGATGGCCTCGAGGGGCTACACCTTC. Encoded protein: CASSLRMASRGYTF. The V and J genes are TRBV6-5 and TRBJ1-2, with no clear D. Germline CDR1 is MNHEY and CDR2 is SVGAGI. V was trimmed by 8 bases and J by 8 bases, leaving 21 bases between them. This CDR3 contains 14 residues.

V usage is TRBV9 and J usage is TRBJ1-2; no reliable D call. The V end lost 0 bases, the J end lost 5 bases, and 11 bases lay between the germline ends. The CDR3 loop spans 14 amino acids. Per germline, CDR1 SGDLS and CDR2 YYNGEE. CDR3 nucleotide sequence: TGTGCCAGCAGCGTAGGGGTGGGCGGGTATGGCTACACCTTC. Translating gives CASSVGVGGYGYTF.

CDR3 bases: TGTGCCAGCAGTGAGCTCCAGGGCAGTAATTCACCCCTCCACTTT. This gives the protein CASSELQGSNSPLHF. The J gene is TRBJ1-6, the V gene TRBV6-1; TRBD1 might be the D (5 bases). Trimming took off 3 bases at V and 6 bases at J, with 12 bases between the two ends. From germline, CDR1 is MNHNS and CDR2 SASEGT. The CDR3 spans 15 residues.

This chain connects TRBV6-5 to TRBJ2-3; D ambiguous. Germline lookup yields CDR1 MNHEY and CDR2 SVGAGI. The CDR3 spans 12 residues. V was pared by 5 bases and J by 4 bases, with 7 bases between. The CDR3 loop is CASSPSSDTQYF. The CDR3 coding sequence is TGTGCCAGCAGTCCCAGTTCAGATACGCAGTATTTT.